This TCR beta chain was retrieved from a study of shared clonotypes between healthy human individuals. To note about this clone: Its target is unknown. The sample has other DNA sequences that encode this CDR3 too.

Study-level findings and limits: Enrolling few donors narrowed the genetic and exposure-history diversity that was represented. Across a few donors, naive CD4 shared approximately 4.5%, naive CD8 around 4%, memory CD4 about 2.5%, memory CD8 0.4%.

Trimming at V came to 4 bases and at J to 2 bases, leaving 3 bases not matched to a gene. The germline gives CDR1 MNHNS, CDR2 SASEGT. The CDR3 consists of 14 residues. Once extracted for a subset, genomic DNA was divided evenly among several immunoSEQ plates. The protocol was immunoSEQ multiplex PCR, while the TCRdb copy is restricted to in-frame clones and leaves out a portion. This sample has about 2.4 million clones, with more than 85% found just once. V is TRBV6-1 and J is TRBJ2-7; TRBD2 agrees at 9 bases. Sequences were obtained from naive CD4+ T cells from PBMCs. Subset defined: CD45RA+ positively selected. The receptor was derived from a young man in good health. Some clones in this sample may be carry-over from other donors' samples. CDR3 in DNA: TGTGCCAGCAGTGTTGCGGGAGGGGCCTACGAGCAGTACTTC. Its protein product is CASSVAGGAYEQYF.